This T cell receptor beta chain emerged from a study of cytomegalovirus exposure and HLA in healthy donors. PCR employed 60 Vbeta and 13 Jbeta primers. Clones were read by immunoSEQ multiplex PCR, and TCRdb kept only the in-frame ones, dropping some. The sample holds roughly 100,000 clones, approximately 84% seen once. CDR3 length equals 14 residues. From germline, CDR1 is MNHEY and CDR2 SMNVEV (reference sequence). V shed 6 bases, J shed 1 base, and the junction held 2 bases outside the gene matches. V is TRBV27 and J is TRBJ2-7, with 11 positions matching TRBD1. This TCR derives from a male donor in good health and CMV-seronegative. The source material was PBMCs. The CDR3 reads CASSWDRGSYEQYF. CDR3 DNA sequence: TGTGCCAGCAGCTGGGACAGGGGGTCCTACGAGCAGTACTTC.